The TCR beta chain under discussion was sequenced for a study of cytomegalovirus exposure and HLA in healthy donors (TCRdb year 2017). Describing the broader study: In an earlier analysis of under 600 of the donors, approximately 300 Gb of sequence data and approximately 100 million unique TCR beta sequences from roughly 200 million T cells were reported. An early release that covered some 630 HLA-typed donors contained about 300 gigabases of sequencing data and tens of millions of unique TCR sequences. Of the 300 to 500 genotyped donors, less than 85% were placed in the genetic ancestry cluster associated with self-reported Caucasian donors. The aim of the study was to test whether cataloging public T cell receptors could identify signatures of past pathogen exposure. The study used immunosequencing to profile the T cell repertoires of several hundred subjects and linked those repertoires to cytomegalovirus serostatus. In addition to the first cohort of 666 subjects, a separate validation cohort of approximately 130 different subjects was used. To predict cytomegalovirus infection status, the study combined high-throughput TCR immunosequencing, statistical association of individual TCRs with disease status, and machine learning. In a later analysis, previously published TCR beta repertoires from about 670 donors were re-analyzed and high-resolution HLA genotyping was added so that TCR occurrence patterns could be studied. Rather than using new phenotypic data, the later analysis identified candidate immune exposures from TCR beta sequences and from how often those sequences occurred across donors. An earlier analysis of around 580 of the donors used high-throughput TCR beta sequencing to judge whether each TCR beta V gene segment behaved as functional or pseudogenic. Donor age, sex, ethnicity and CMV serostatus were compiled together with the repertoire data. A later genetic analysis took genome-wide SNP genotypes for about three fifths of the 666 donors and used that subset as a discovery cohort. Every discovery cohort repertoire had been produced on one sequencing platform. HLA typing included class I and class II loci at four-digit resolution. Typing coverage varied by locus: about 629-640 donors for A, B, C, DRB1 and DQB1; more than 500 for DQA1; around 610 for DPA1; more than 450 for DPB1. Four or five DR-DQ haplotypes were handled as single units for association and clustering because linkage in the cohort was strong. Among 350 to 400 genotyped donors of the cohort, an average of about 240,000 unique TCR beta nucleotide sequences were sequenced per donor, around 20% of them non-productive. Broader findings and caveats from the paper: Linkage disequilibrium might explain the correlated functional status among segregating V segments, but an unknown experimental factor could not be ruled out. The only immune exposure information available for the cohort was CMV serostatus. According to a later analysis, most CMV-associated TCR beta chains appeared to be HLA-restricted, and the HLA associations seemed to be driven largely by CMV exposure. While some public TCRs were present in many individuals, most TCR sequences turned up only very rarely across donors. Sequencing depth was assumed to be roughly uniform across donors in the presence/absence analyses, though that assumption may not hold. Several of the top co-occurrence clusters appeared to be linked to parvovirus B19, influenza, CMV and Epstein-Barr virus, according to a later analysis. The sequencing pipeline was judged likely to have produced a cluster of highly shared sequence variants as a technical artifact. The classifier was reported to diagnose cytomegalovirus status with high specificity and sensitivity in both the original and validation cohorts. Specific HLA alleles were associated with over 15,000 TCR beta sequences at a false discovery rate of 0.05 in a later analysis. In an earlier analysis of some 640 of the donors, most TCR beta V segments were observed in productive rearrangements about 87% or about 30% of the time, broadly matching IMGT annotations. When HLA alleles, especially DR and DQ, strongly co-occurred, attributing TCR associations to individual alleles was difficult. Compared with the roughly 600-donor mean, donors in an Asian-associated ancestry cluster had fewer N-insertions in productive TCRs, according to a later genetic analysis. A further reported finding was that TCR beta sequences accurately predicted the HLA-A and HLA-B alleles for most subjects in the first cohort. A few of the identified cytomegalovirus-associated TCR beta chains were confirmed in vitro to be specific for cytomegalovirus antigens. Because HLA typing was unavailable for some donors at each locus, only the typed subset was used in association tests. Compared with equally common non-associated chains, HLA-associated TCR beta chains in a later analysis were more clonally expanded and had lower generation probabilities. Because counts were too low, 15 to 20 rarely observed V segments, including chromosome 9 orphons, were excluded from the earlier analysis of roughly 580 of the donors. The study gave a list of some 150 TCR beta chains associated with cytomegalovirus. In a later analysis, TCR association rates were found to vary across HLA loci, with the most associated TCRs seen for DRB1 alleles and the fewest for HLA-C alleles. Some IMGT-functional V segments, including TRBV6-2 and TRBV6-3, could not be told apart with the 87-base-pair reads, so those segments were excluded. An association between a missense DCLRE1C variant and V-gene and J-gene trimming of TCR beta chains was found in a later genetic analysis and replicated in an independent cohort. This cohort had only TCR beta chains sequenced, and the lack of alpha or paired-chain data limited which features could be detected. According to the authors, the approach could potentially be generalized to other disease states and immunological phenotypes.

The cohort consisted of approximately 670 healthy bone marrow donors. Cohort members were all nominally healthy when sampled, although unrecorded immune exposures were likely present. The donor tested CMV seronegative, placing the donor among the roughly 340 seronegative members of the cohort. A peripheral blood sample was collected from each donor, and TCR beta sequencing was performed on peripheral blood mononuclear cells. The Qiagen DNeasy Blood Extraction Kit was used to extract genomic DNA from the blood cell samples. CDR1 and CDR2 (SGDLS, YYNGEE) derive from the germline V gene. After removal of 0 bases from V and 2 bases from J, the junction retains 4 bases not matched to a gene. There are 16 amino acids in the CDR3, from cysteine to phenylalanine inclusive. Only CDR3 DNA remains: 48 bases, in frame from the first base. Library preparation was by the immunoSEQ multiplex PCR assay. For the multiplex PCR, a mixture combining 60 forward primers for TCR Vbeta segments and 13 reverse primers for TCR Jbeta segments was used. A multiplex PCR assay on genomic DNA amplified the CDR3 region of rearranged TCR beta genes. Amplified TCR beta libraries were sequenced as 87-base-pair reads on the Illumina HiSeq System. From the authors' description of their analysis: In a later analysis, roughly 80 million unique TCR beta chains were counted across the 650 to 750 repertoires, and about 10 million of these chains were shared by at least two donors. A nearest-neighbor algorithm error-corrected the raw reads and collapsed the reads into unique sequences, merging closely related sequences to remove PCR and sequencing errors. V, D and J gene segments were assigned by aligning CDR3 sequences to IMGT reference sequences. Each retained sequence needed at least a six-nucleotide match to both a V gene segment and a J gene segment. A rearrangement counted as productive if the CDR3 had no stop codons and remained in frame with V and J, and every other rearrangement counted as non-productive. Following IMGT convention, CDR3 was defined as the stretch from the second conserved V-encoded cysteine to the conserved J-encoded phenylalanine. In an earlier analysis of some 550 of the donors, sequences lacking an unambiguous match to a single V gene segment were excluded. An earlier analysis of 550 to 650 of the donors classified V segments as functional when productive rearrangements were above 56.7% and as segregating when the standard deviation between donors was above 5%. A statistical classification framework was developed to diagnose cytomegalovirus status using the catalog of TCR beta chain sequences. A later analysis assigned V and J genes by comparing TCR nucleotide sequences with IMGT/GENE-DB human TR gene sequences. In a later analysis, CDR3 sequences and most-parsimonious VDJ recombination scenarios were assigned using the TCRdist pipeline. In a later analysis, every TCR beta chain was defined by the combination of its CDR3 amino acid sequence and its V-gene family, and reads without a unique V-gene family were dropped. In a later analysis, approximately 590 highly shared, low-generation-probability nucleotide sequences were removed to address suspected cross-contamination and a sequencing artifact. A later analysis calculated a clonal expansion index for each public chain from normalized within-repertoire ranks of inferred template counts. A later analysis computed generation probabilities with a VDJ recombination model fitted to out-of-frame rearrangements, and checked the results against IGoR. A later analysis scored TCR-TCR, TCR-HLA and TCR-CMV co-occurrence with hypergeometric tests, applying a repertoire-size bias correction to TCR pairs. False discovery rates were estimated in a later analysis by permuting HLA or CMV assignments 20 times. In a later analysis, co-occurring TCRs were grouped using DBSCAN, and TCRdist sequence similarity was added for clustering within HLA-allele-positive subsets. Repertoires with fewer than 30,000 or more than 120,000 public chains were left out of co-occurrence clustering, as were four to six repertoires with anomalous nucleotide sharing. Held by TCRdb, this immuneACCESS table contains in-frame sequences only and omits some clones. Under half of the omission traces to an unresolved V gene where checked; the cause of the rest is unknown. V, J and clone size were drawn from that table, and D and trimming were deduced from the DNA. The table for this sample lists 150,000 to 200,000 clones; over 70% of them were counted only once. The leading ten clones occupy approximately 15% of the sample.

Comment on this clone: It lacks a known antigen. Per-base quality was not reported, and no clone a single base away is much larger than it.

The sequenced material came from PBMCs. Recombination connected TRBV9 to TRBJ1-4, and 7 bases in between align with TRBD1. The TCR originated in a woman aged 40 to 50 in good health and CMV-seronegative. The DNA sequence is TGTGCCAGCAGCGTAGGACAGGGACAGACTAATGAAAAACTGTTTTTT. It translates to CASSVGQGQTNEKLFF.